The next 27 T cell receptor beta chains were all read from a single sample in a study of T cell changes during pregnancy in multiple sclerosis. TCRdb's copy holds only in-frame clones and misses some; the assay was immunoSEQ multiplex PCR. The sample comprises tens of thousands of clones, 96% of which are singletons, and under 0.9% rests with the top ten. The starting material was peripheral blood, obtained in the second trimester of pregnancy. The receptor set was obtained from a female donor with multiple sclerosis, enrolled in a pregnancy study.

V is TRBV2 and J is TRBJ2-2; the match to TRBD1 covers 9 bases. Germline V gene data show CDR1 as SNHLY and CDR2 as FYNNEI. V shed 6 bases, J shed 1 base, and the junction held 0 bases outside the gene matches. There are 14 residues in the CDR3. Here the CDR3 DNA reads TGTGCCAGCAGGGACAGGGGGAACACCGGGGAGCTGTTTTTT. Its translation: CASRDRGNTGELFF.

The CDR3 loop reads CASSLSGMNTEAFF. CDR3 coding DNA: TGTGCCAGCAGCTTGTCAGGAATGAACACTGAAGCTTTCTTT. The V gene is TRBV11-2, the J gene TRBJ1-1; D ambiguous. Per germline, CDR1 SGHAT and CDR2 FQNNGV. V was clipped by 3 bases and J by 0 bases, with 8 bases between them. CDR3 size: 14 residues. Complete variable domain (other parts from reference TRBV11-2 and TRBJ1-1): EAGVAQSPRYKIIEKRQSVAFWCNPISGHATLYWYQQILGQGPKLLIQFQNNGVVDDSQLPKDRFSAERLKGVDSTLKIQPAKLEDSAVYLCASSLSGMNTEAFFGQGTRLTVV.

This clone is a singleton in its sample. This chain uses TRBV5-4 with TRBJ2-2; tentatively, D is TRBD1 (6 bases). V was clipped by 4 bases and J by 4 bases, with 14 bases between them. CDR1 is SGHNT, CDR2 YYREEE, per germline (reference sequence). The CDR3 length is 15 residues. CDR3 residues: CASSPTGLGTGELFF. The CDR3 region has the DNA TGTGCCAGCAGCCCGACAGGTCTTGGCACCGGGGAGCTGTTTTTT.

V gene TRBV9 combines with J gene TRBJ1-2; D perhaps matches TRBD1 (6 bases). The CDR3 consists of 14 residues. The V end was cut by 4 bases, the J end by 4 bases, with 14 bases between. Germline V CDR1 and CDR2: SGDLS, YYNGEE. The CDR3 spells CASSSRGGGYGYTF. The CDR3 DNA reads as TGTGCCAGCAGCTCCCGGGGGGGCGGCTATGGCTACACCTTC.

V and J are TRBV10-3 and TRBJ1-1, with D perhaps matching TRBD1 (6 bases). Germline V gene sequence: CDR1 ENHRY, CDR2 SYGVKD. The CDR3 totals 14 residues. V dropped 3 bases and J dropped 0 bases, with 8 bases sitting between them. The CDR3 here is CAISEGGVNTEAFF. Written as DNA, the CDR3 is TGTGCCATCAGTGAAGGGGGGGTGAACACTGAAGCTTTCTTT.

The V gene is TRBV19, the J gene TRBJ1-2; D is unresolved. With 7 bases removed from V and 4 bases from J, the gap between germline ends came to 13 bases. Germline CDR1 is LNHDA and CDR2 is SQIVND (reference sequence). This CDR3 is 13 amino acids long. CDR3: CASIPGVGYGYTF. In nucleotides, the CDR3 is TGTGCCAGTATCCCCGGGGTCGGCTATGGCTACACCTTC.

The chain employs TRBV30 and TRBJ1-2; D call uncertain. Trimming took off 6 bases at V and 6 bases at J, with 11 bases between the two ends. The CDR3 covers 11 residues. Germline CDR1 GTSNPN, CDR2 SVGIG (reference sequence). CDR3 sequence reads: CACRWSDGYTF. The CDR3 DNA reads as TGTGCCTGCCGATGGAGCGATGGCTACACCTTC.

The rearrangement joins TRBV19 to TRBJ1-1, with D maybe TRBD1 (6 bases). V lost 6 bases to trimming and J lost 5 bases, with 19 bases between them. From germline, CDR1 is LNHDA and CDR2 SQIVND (reference sequence). The CDR3 contains 15 residues. The DNA of the CDR3 is TGTGCCAGTAGCCCTCGGACAGTCCAGGGAACTGAAGCTTTCTTT. It is translated as CASSPRTVQGTEAFF.

This rearrangement joins TRBV7-2 to TRBJ2-3; TRBD2 aligns across 10 bases. The CDR3 totals 15 residues. CDR1 is SGHTA and CDR2 is FQGNSA in the germline V gene. V lost 6 bases, J lost 4 bases, and 7 bases stayed unmatched. As DNA, the CDR3 is TGTGCCAGCAGAGTAGATGGACTAGCGGCAGATACGCAGTATTTT. It codes for CASRVDGLAADTQYF. Full variable domain (missing parts from reference TRBV7-2 and TRBJ2-3): GAGVSQSPSNKVTEKGKDVELRCDPISGHTALYWYRQSLGQGLEFLIYFQGNSAPDKSGLPSDRFSAERTGGSVSTLTIQRTQQEDSAVYLCASRVDGLAADTQYFGPGTRLTVL.

Written as DNA, the CDR3 is TGTGCCATCAGTGAGTCGACTCTGACCGGGGAGCTGTTTTTT. Its translation is CAISESTLTGELFF. This rearrangement joins TRBV10-3 to TRBJ2-2; D is undetermined. Trimming stripped 0 bases from V and 5 bases from J, with 7 bases between. The CDR3 extends over 14 amino acids. Germline values: CDR1 ENHRY, CDR2 SYGVKD.

V gene TRBV27 combines with J gene TRBJ1-2, with D uncertain. CDR1 MNHEY and CDR2 SMNVEV come from the germline V gene (reference sequence). The CDR3 has 13 amino acids. Trimming removed 3 bases from V and 4 bases from J, with 9 bases in between. The DNA of the CDR3 is TGTGCCAGCAGTTTTGGGAGCGGCTATGGCTACACCTTC. Translation: CASSFGSGYGYTF.

This sequence joins TRBV30 and TRBJ1-2, with D hard to call. The germline V gene has CDR1 GTSNPN and CDR2 SVGIG (reference sequence). V was shortened by 5 bases and J by 3 bases, with 10 bases between the two germline ends. The CDR3 runs to 12 residues. This chain's CDR3 is CAWDGVDYGYTF. CDR3 coding DNA: TGTGCCTGGGACGGGGTGGACTATGGCTACACCTTC.

This chain connects TRBV18 to TRBJ2-2; 8 bases agree with TRBD1. The V gene end was trimmed by 6 bases and the J gene end by 1 base; junction bases not matched to a gene: 4. The germline CDR1 and CDR2 sequences are KGHSH and LQKENI. CDR3 length: 15 amino acids. CDR3 residues: CASSPGTGNTGELFF. In DNA form, the CDR3 reads TGTGCCAGCTCCCCCGGGACAGGGAACACCGGGGAGCTGTTTTTT. Supplemented by reference TRBV18 and TRBJ2-2, the full variable domain reads NAGVMQNPRHLVRRRGQEARLRCSPMKGHSHVYWYRQLPEEGLKFMVYLQKENIIDESGMPKERFSAEFPKEGPSILRIQQVVRGDSAAYFCASSPGTGNTGELFFGEGSRLTVL.

The chain combines TRBV7-9 with TRBJ2-7; D is uncertain. Germline V gives CDR1 SEHNR, CDR2 FQNEAQ (reference sequence). Trimming removed 3 bases at V and 3 bases at J, with 6 bases between. This CDR3 has 12 residues. Here the CDR3 DNA reads TGTGCCAGCAGCTTCTCGGGCTACGAGCAGTACTTC. Its protein product is CASSFSGYEQYF. Looking up the rest from reference TRBV7-9 and TRBJ2-7 gives the full variable domain: DTGVSQNPRHKITKRGQNVTFRCDPISEHNRLYWYRQTLGQGPEFLTYFQNEAQLEKSRLLSDRFSAERPKGSFSTLEIQRTEQGDSAMYLCASSFSGYEQYFGPGTRLTVT.

J is TRBJ1-4 and V is TRBV19; TRBD1 matches 7 bases. V lost 1 base, J lost 4 bases, and 3 bases stayed unmatched. This CDR3 region has 15 residues. Germline V CDR1 and CDR2: LNHDA, SQIVND (reference sequence). CDR3 loop: CASSIGGTVNEKLFF. The CDR3 DNA sequence: TGTGCCAGTAGTATAGGTGGGACAGTTAATGAAAAACTGTTTTTT.

This chain connects TRBV5-5 to TRBJ2-1; 7 bases fit TRBD2. With 7 bases clipped from V and 8 bases from J, the junction kept 18 bases outside the gene matches. The CDR3 extends over 16 amino acids. Germline CDR1 and CDR2: SGHKS and YYEKEE (reference sequence). CDR3 loop: CASYLAVFQGGDEQFF. The DNA for the CDR3 is TGTGCCAGCTATCTGGCGGTTTTCCAGGGAGGGGATGAGCAGTTCTTC.

The chain combines TRBV7-6 with TRBJ2-2; TRBD2 agrees at 8 bases. V was pared by 2 bases and J by 6 bases, with 14 bases of the junction left unmatched. Germline V lookup: CDR1 SGHVS, CDR2 FNYEAQ. The CDR3 has 18 residues. CDR3 DNA: TGTGCCAGCAGCTTATTTGGCGCCGGGAGGGCCTATCCCGGGGAGCTGTTTTTT. Translated: CASSLFGAGRAYPGELFF.

This chain connects TRBV27 to TRBJ2-7; TRBD2 agrees at 10 bases. The CDR3 loop spans 16 amino acids. CDR1 and CDR2 (germline): MNHEY, SMNVEV (reference sequence). V dropped 4 bases and J dropped 1; count of bases not matched to a gene: 7. This CDR3 reads CASSYQAGGPSYEQYF. For the CDR3, the DNA is TGTGCCAGCAGTTACCAAGCGGGAGGGCCTTCCTACGAGCAGTACTTC.

The genes are TRBV14 and TRBJ1-2, with D unclear. The CDR3 consists of 16 residues. The ends were cut back, 0 bases at V and 2 bases at J, with 13 bases in the middle. From germline, CDR1 is SGHDN and CDR2 FVKESK. The CDR3 DNA sequence: TGTGCCAGCAGCCAAGATGAAGAGACTTCGAACTATGGCTACACCTTC. It specifies CASSQDEETSNYGYTF. Looking up the rest from reference TRBV14 and TRBJ1-2 gives the full variable domain: EAGVTQFPSHSVIEKGQTVTLRCDPISGHDNLYWYRRVMGKEIKFLLHFVKESKQDESGMPNNRFLAERTGGTYSTLKVQPAELEDSGVYFCASSQDEETSNYGYTFGSGTRLTVV.

The gene calls are TRBV7-2 and TRBJ2-2, with 11 bases identical to TRBD2. Per germline, CDR1 SGHTA and CDR2 FQGNSA. The CDR3 is 15 amino acids. Unmatched junction bases numbered 0, after V lost 0 bases and J lost 6 bases. The CDR3, as DNA: TGTGCCAGCAGCTTAGCTAGCGGGAGGGCCGGGGAGCTGTTTTTT. Translation: CASSLASGRAGELFF.

The chain links TRBV2 to TRBJ1-1; D may be TRBD1 (5 bases). V lost 6 bases and J lost 5, with 13 bases in between. CDR1 is SNHLY, CDR2 FYNNEI, per germline. This CDR3 is built from 13 residues. CDR3 residues: CASRAGGGTEAFF. Written as DNA, the CDR3 is TGTGCCAGCAGGGCCGGCGGGGGAACTGAAGCTTTCTTT.

V usage is TRBV28 and J usage is TRBJ2-5; tentative D call: TRBD1 (6 bases). CDR1 and CDR2 (germline): MDHEN, SYDVKM. Trimming removed 3 bases from V and 4 bases from J, with 12 bases in between. This CDR3 comprises 14 residues. DNA for the CDR3: TGTGCCAGCAGTTTTATACTGGGGGCAGAGACCCAGTACTTC. It encodes CASSFILGAETQYF.

The rearrangement uses TRBV29-1 and TRBJ1-2; tentative D call: TRBD1 (5 bases). The V and J ends lost 1 base and 3 bases respectively, with 15 bases between them. The germline CDR1 and CDR2 sequences are SQVTM and ANQGSEA. The CDR3 consists of 15 residues. This CDR3 is CSVEGGKPRYYGYTF. In nucleotides, the CDR3 is TGCAGCGTTGAAGGGGGCAAACCCCGATACTATGGCTACACCTTC.

The V and J genes are TRBV7-2 and TRBJ2-1; TRBD2 matches at 7 bases. Germline V gene lookup returns CDR1 SGHTA and CDR2 FQGNSA. This CDR3 spans 16 amino acids. The V segment lost 0 bases and the J segment 0 bases; nucleotides outside the gene matches: 2. DNA for the CDR3: TGTGCCAGCAGCTTAGCCCGCGGGAGCTCCTACAATGAGCAGTTCTTC. Protein sequence: CASSLARGSSYNEQFF.

V gene TRBV9 combines with J gene TRBJ2-1, with TRBD2 matching 13 bases. The J segment lost 0 bases and the V segment lost 2 bases, leaving 8 bases of the junction unmatched. Germline CDR1 is SGDLS and CDR2 is YYNGEE. CDR3 length: 19 residues. CDR3 region: CASSVSRTSGGRSYNEQFF. In DNA, the CDR3 is TGTGCCAGCAGCGTGAGTCGGACTAGCGGGGGCCGCTCCTACAATGAGCAGTTCTTC.

The V gene is TRBV28, the J gene TRBJ2-5; the match to TRBD2 covers 8 bases. This CDR3 comprises 16 residues. J lost 4 bases, V lost 2 bases, and 9 bases had no gene match. Per germline, CDR1 MDHEN and CDR2 SYDVKM. The CDR3 loop is CASSLGTSGSGETQYF. The CDR3 DNA reads TGTGCCAGCAGTTTAGGTACGAGCGGGAGTGGAGAGACCCAGTACTTC.

The gene calls are TRBV5-8 and TRBJ1-5; D unclear. The V gene's germline CDR1 is SGHTS and CDR2 YDEGEE. Trimming cost V 1 base and J 4 bases, with 6 bases left between them. The CDR3 runs to 13 residues. CDR3 region: CASSLSRNQPQHF. The CDR3 bases are TGTGCCAGCAGCTTGAGTCGGAATCAGCCCCAGCATTTT.